This TCR beta chain was sequenced for a study of T-cell reconstitution after alpha-beta-depleted transplantation in children. Germline CDR1 and CDR2: MNHEY and SVGAGI. The CDR3 has 18 amino acids. V lost 0 bases and J lost 0; bases outside the gene matches: 4. TCRbeta library preparation incorporated unique molecular identifiers. TCRdb called the PCR reads again in MiXCR, with one record for every CDR3 protein. The sample consists of roughly 350,000 distinct CDR3 sequences, under 13% of them appearing once. This material consisted of PBMCs from the stem cell graft donor, taken from the stem cell graft. The receptor was derived from a human donor who donated a stem cell graft to a child with acute lymphoblastic leukemia. The chain is built from TRBV6-5 and TRBJ2-5, with TRBD2 matching over 13 bases. The CDR3 loop reads CASSYSGLAGPNQETQYF. The CDR3 bases are TGTGCCAGCAGTTACTCGGGACTAGCGGGACCAAACCAAGAGACCCAGTACTTC.